One sample yielded the 21 T cell receptor beta chains listed below, sequenced in a study of post-analysis software for immune sequencing data. These TCRs' antigens remain unknown. Whole-study results and caveats: In patients, TRBV5-6, TRBV5-1 and TRBV20-1 belonged to roughly five TRBV segments found more frequently than in controls.

TCR beta cDNA libraries included unique molecular identifiers. In TCRdb, the PCR reads were re-called with MiXCR into one record per CDR3 protein. The table shows hundreds of thousands of distinct CDR3 sequences, with about 57% occurring only once. The sequencing sample was made of blood. These receptors originate from a girl under 18 with multiple sclerosis.

A remark on this clonotype: Relative to the germline gene, one junction end is altered; a read error may explain this. The chain employs TRBV12-3 or TRBV12-4 and TRBJ2-1; 8 bases map to TRBD1. CDR3 length equals 16 residues. CDR3 residues: CVSSLRQGAGYNEQFF. DNA for the CDR3: TGTGTCAGCAGTTTACGGCAGGGGGCTGGCTACAATGAGCAGTTCTTC.

This clonotype has just a few counts. V is TRBV2 and J is TRBJ1-2; TRBD1 aligns across 10 bases. V lost 6 bases, J lost 2 bases, and 3 bases stayed unmatched. CDR1 SNHLY and CDR2 FYNNEI come from the germline V gene. The CDR3 is made up of 14 amino acids. The CDR3 DNA reads TGTGCCAGCAGGGCGGGACAGGGGAACTATGGCTACACCTTC. As protein: CASRAGQGNYGYTF.

This clonotype occurred once. The CDR3 bases are TGCAGCGTCAGCGGGACAAGCGGGTACACCTTC. Its protein is CSVSGTSGYTF. The chain carries TRBV29-1 and TRBJ1-2, with D perhaps matching TRBD1 (6 bases). This CDR3 is 11 amino acids long. V dropped 6 bases and J dropped 11 bases, with 16 bases sitting between them. Germline V gene data show CDR1 as SQVTM and CDR2 as ANQGSEA.

In its sample, this clonotype was seen a few times. J is TRBJ2-3 and V is TRBV7-3; 11 nucleotides align to TRBD2. Germline-derived CDR1 and CDR2 are SGHTA and FQGTGA. The CDR3 runs to 15 residues. The V and J ends lost 5 bases and 3 bases, in that order; junction bases with no gene match: 4. CDR3 DNA: TGTGCCAGCAGCCCGGGACTAGCGGCTACAGATACGCAGTATTTT. Its protein product is CASSPGLAATDTQYF.

The CDR3 nucleotides read TGTGCCAGCAGCTTAGGTATCTCGAGCGGGACTAGCGGATACGAGCAGTACTTC. As protein: CASSLGISSGTSGYEQYF. The chain employs TRBV7-8 and TRBJ2-7; TRBD2 matches 11 bases. With 1 base clipped from V and 4 bases from J, the junction kept 12 bases outside the gene matches. The germline CDR1 and CDR2 sequences are SGHVS and FQNEAQ. The CDR3 runs to 18 residues.

This clonotype came up many times. The chain uses TRBV29-1 and TRBJ2-7; D gene ambiguous. The length of the CDR3 is 12 residues. Germline-derived CDR1 and CDR2 are SQVTM and ANQGSEA. Trimming took 1 base from V and 5 from J, leaving 9 bases between them. CDR3 protein: CSVEGLGNEQYF. The CDR3 DNA is TGCAGCGTTGAAGGTCTAGGGAACGAGCAGTACTTC.

CDR3 bases: TGCAGTGCTGCGATGTGGGCTAGCGGGAGCACAGATACGCAGTATTTT. It codes for CSAAMWASGSTDTQYF. The chain employs TRBV20-1 and TRBJ2-3; 8 bases match TRBD2. The length of the CDR3 is 16 residues. Germline CDR1 is DFQATT and CDR2 is SNEGSKA (reference sequence). J was trimmed by 0 bases and V by 5 bases; bases with no gene match: 10.

This chain uses TRBV20-1 with TRBJ2-7; 10 bases are a match to TRBD2. CDR3 length: 15 amino acids. Per germline, CDR1 DFQATT and CDR2 SNEGSKA (reference sequence). The trim removed 3 bases at V and 6 bases at J, leaving 11 bases unmatched. DNA of the CDR3: TGCAGTGCTAGTGCTCTAGCGGGAGTATCCCTCGAGCAGTACTTC. It encodes CSASALAGVSLEQYF.

V gene TRBV7-3 combines with J gene TRBJ2-4, with 8 nucleotides matching TRBD2. CDR1 is SGHTA and CDR2 is FQGTGA in the germline V gene. The CDR3 runs 16 residues. The V segment lost 1 base and the J segment 13 bases; nucleotides outside the gene matches: 15. DNA of the CDR3: TGTGCCAGCAGCTTAAAACCGGGACTAGGAAATGGAGAGCAGTACTTC. It codes for CASSLKPGLGNGEQYF.

This clonotype was found a few times. The chain employs TRBV29-1 and TRBJ1-1; possibly TRBD1 for D (6 bases). With 6 bases removed from V and 4 bases from J, the gap between germline ends came to 12 bases. Germline CDR1 is SQVTM and CDR2 is ANQGSEA. The CDR3 runs 12 residues. The CDR3 loop is CSVGAATTEAFF. CDR3 DNA: TGCAGCGTGGGGGCCGCTACCACTGAAGCTTTCTTT. The full variable domain, rest sourced from reference TRBV29-1 and TRBJ1-1, is SAVISQKPSRDICQRGTSLTIQCQVDSQVTMMFWYRQQPGQSLTLIATANQGSEATYESGFVIDKFPISRPNLTFSTLTVSNMSPEDSSIYLCSVGAATTEAFFGQGTRLTVV.

The gene calls are TRBV3-1 and TRBJ1-1; a possible D gene is TRBD1 (5 bases). Trimming shortened V by 3 bases and J by 0 bases, and 11 bases separated the two germline ends. The germline V gene encodes CDR1 LGHDT and CDR2 YNNKEL (reference sequence). The CDR3 sequence is 15 residues long. CDR3 sequence (DNA): TGTGCCAGCAGCCAGGCCGCAGGGATGAACACTGAAGCTTTCTTT. Translation gives CASSQAAGMNTEAFF. Full variable domain (outside the CDR3, taken from reference TRBV3-1 and TRBJ1-1): DTAVSQTPKYLVTQMGNDKSIKCEQNLGHDTMYWYKQDSKKFLKIMFSYNNKELIINETVPNRFSPKSPDKAHLNLHINSLELGDSAVYFCASSQAAGMNTEAFFGQGTRLTVV.

The chain couples TRBV2 to TRBJ1-5, with a tentative D call TRBD1 (5 bases). The CDR3 totals 12 residues. Trimming pared 7 bases from V and 8 bases from J, leaving 12 bases between. Germline CDR1 SNHLY, CDR2 FYNNEI. The CDR3, as DNA: TGTGCCAGCAATCAGAGGGGTAAGCCCCAGCATTTT. It encodes CASNQRGKPQHF.

This clonotype occurred once. This chain uses TRBV27 with TRBJ1-4, with D perhaps matching TRBD1 (6 bases). The V gene's germline CDR1 is MNHEY and CDR2 SMNVEV (reference sequence). The CDR3 sequence is 15 residues long. V was pared by 6 bases and J by 0 bases, with 11 bases between. The CDR3 DNA reads TGTGCCAGCAGACTTCGACAGGCAACTAATGAAAAACTGTTTTTT. This codes for CASRLRQATNEKLFF.

This clonotype was found a few times. The rearrangement joins TRBV25-1 to TRBJ2-7; no clear D gene. The CDR3 contains 17 residues. CDR1 is MGHDK, CDR2 SYGVNS, per germline. Between the trimmed V and J ends, which lost 3 bases and 0 bases, there was a span of 18 bases. The CDR3 DNA is TGTGCCAGCAGTGATCACCAAACGCACACGAGCTCCTACGAGCAGTACTTC. Its protein is CASSDHQTHTSSYEQYF.

The V call is TRBV5-5, the J call TRBJ2-1; perhaps TRBD2 as D (6 bases). Trimming removed 1 base from V and 13 bases from J, with 9 bases in between. Germline V gene data show CDR1 as SGHKS and CDR2 as YYEKEE (reference sequence). The CDR3 has 11 residues. Here the CDR3 DNA reads TGTGCCAGCAGCTTGTGGGGACTTCAGTTCTTC. As protein: CASSLWGLQFF. Drawing the rest from reference TRBV5-5 and TRBJ2-1, the complete variable domain is DAGVTQSPTHLIKTRGQQVTLRCSPISGHKSVSWYQQVLGQGPQFIFQYYEKEERGRGNFPDRFSARQFPNYSSELNVNALLLGDSALYLCASSLWGLQFFGPGTRLTVL.

This clonotype has only a few counts. The V and J genes are TRBV7-3 and TRBJ2-7; 8 bases match TRBD1. V was pared by 1 base and J by 5 bases, with 1 base of the junction left unmatched. The CDR3 sequence is 13 residues long. Per the germline V gene, CDR1 is SGHTA and CDR2 is FQGTGA. The CDR3 loop is CASSLMTGDEQYF. In nucleotides, the CDR3 is TGTGCCAGCAGCTTAATGACAGGGGACGAGCAGTACTTC.

V is TRBV13 and J is TRBJ1-2, with D tentatively TRBD1 (5 bases). With 8 bases removed from V and 4 bases from J, the gap between germline ends came to 20 bases. This CDR3 has 15 residues. Germline V gives CDR1 PRHDT, CDR2 FYEKMQ (reference sequence). CDR3 sequence (DNA): TGTGCCAGCCGCCCTCCCGGGGGGTACGGCTATGGCTACACCTTC. Amino acid sequence: CASRPPGGYGYGYTF.

V gene TRBV7-9 combines with J gene TRBJ2-1; no clear D gene. This CDR3 is 13 amino acids long. V was shortened by 5 bases and J by 2 bases, with 7 bases between the two germline ends. Germline CDR1 is SEHNR and CDR2 is FQNEAQ (reference sequence). DNA of the CDR3: TGTGCCAGCAGCCGCAGACCCTACAATGAGCAGTTCTTC. Translation gives CASSRRPYNEQFF.

The chain joins TRBV7-2 to TRBJ1-5, with 11 nucleotides matching TRBD1. Germline-derived CDR1 and CDR2 are SGHTA and FQGNSA. This CDR3 spans 18 amino acids. V trimming: 5 bases; J trimming: 2 bases; junction bases outside the gene matches: 11. The CDR3 coding sequence is TGTGCCAGCAGCCCTGGACAGGGGGCGCCCCCAGGCAATCAGCCCCAGCATTTT. Translating gives CASSPGQGAPPGNQPQHF. Using reference TRBV7-2 and TRBJ1-5 for the parts outside the CDR3, the full variable domain is GAGVSQSPSNKVTEKGKDVELRCDPISGHTALYWYRQSLGQGLEFLIYFQGNSAPDKSGLPSDRFSAERTGGSVSTLTIQRTQQEDSAVYLCASSPGQGAPPGNQPQHFGDGTRLSIL.

This clonotype has only one observation. The chain links TRBV5-1 to TRBJ1-1; weak D call: TRBD1 (6 bases). Germline V gene sequence: CDR1 SGHRS, CDR2 YFSETQ. The V end was cut by 0 bases, the J end by 2 bases, with 14 bases between. CDR3 length equals 16 residues. CDR3 coding DNA: TGCGCCAGCAGCTTGGAGGTAGGACAGCTAAACACTGAAGCTTTCTTT. This sequence encodes CASSLEVGQLNTEAFF. Together with reference TRBV5-1 and TRBJ1-1, the CDR3 gives the full variable domain: KAGVTQTPRYLIKTRGQQVTLSCSPISGHRSVSWYQQTPGQGLQFLFEYFSETQRNKGNFPGRFSGRQFSNSRSEMNVSTLELGDSALYLCASSLEVGQLNTEAFFGQGTRLTVV.

V gene TRBV7-2 combines with J gene TRBJ1-5, with 8 bases lining up with TRBD1. The CDR3 length is 13 residues. Germline trimming cut 10 bases from V and 6 bases from J; bases unmatched to any gene: 8. From germline, CDR1 is SGHTA and CDR2 FQGNSA. In nucleotides, the CDR3 is TGTGCCACCCAGGACAGGGTTGGTCAGCCCCAGCATTTT. As protein: CATQDRVGQPQHF.